This TCR beta chain is drawn from a study of blood T cell repertoires in COVID-19. Assay used: immunoSEQ multiplex PCR; TCRdb lists only in-frame clones, some missing. Of hundreds of thousands of clones listed, 65% to 85% were seen once; the top ten hold roughly 7.9%. The CDR3 spans 13 residues. Trimming left V 4 bases short and J 7 bases short, with 14 bases between. Germline V gene sequence: CDR1 MNHEY, CDR2 SVGAGI. Specimen: peripheral blood. The V and J genes are TRBV6-5 and TRBJ2-7, with D maybe TRBD2 (5 bases). This receptor was taken from a woman of 80 years or more with acute or convalescent COVID-19. CDR3 residues: CASSFVSTGEQYF. CDR3 nucleotides: TGTGCCAGCAGTTTCGTGTCCACGGGGGAGCAGTACTTC.